This TCR beta chain originates from a study of blood T cell repertoires in COVID-19. Overall study context: The United States, Italy and Spain provided the acute and convalescent COVID-19 samples.

This clone has a handful of counts. Sequenced by immunoSEQ multiplex PCR; TCRdb stores in-frame clones only, minus some. This table has about 170,000 clones, 84% appearing once. From germline, CDR1 is SGHAT and CDR2 FQNNGV. The CDR3 loop spans 13 amino acids. Specimen: peripheral blood. This rearrangement joins TRBV11-2 to TRBJ1-2, with D perhaps matching TRBD1 (6 bases). The source is a woman older than 75 with COVID-19, enrolled during active disease. The CDR3 loop is CAINGTTVYGYTF. CDR3 coding DNA: TGTGCAATAAACGGGACAACTGTCTATGGCTACACCTTC. Full variable domain (missing parts from reference TRBV11-2 and TRBJ1-2): EAGVAQSPRYKIIEKRQSVAFWCNPISGHATLYWYQQILGQGPKLLIQFQNNGVVDDSQLPKDRFSAERLKGVDSTLKIQPAKLEDSAVYLCAINGTTVYGYTFGSGTRLTVV.